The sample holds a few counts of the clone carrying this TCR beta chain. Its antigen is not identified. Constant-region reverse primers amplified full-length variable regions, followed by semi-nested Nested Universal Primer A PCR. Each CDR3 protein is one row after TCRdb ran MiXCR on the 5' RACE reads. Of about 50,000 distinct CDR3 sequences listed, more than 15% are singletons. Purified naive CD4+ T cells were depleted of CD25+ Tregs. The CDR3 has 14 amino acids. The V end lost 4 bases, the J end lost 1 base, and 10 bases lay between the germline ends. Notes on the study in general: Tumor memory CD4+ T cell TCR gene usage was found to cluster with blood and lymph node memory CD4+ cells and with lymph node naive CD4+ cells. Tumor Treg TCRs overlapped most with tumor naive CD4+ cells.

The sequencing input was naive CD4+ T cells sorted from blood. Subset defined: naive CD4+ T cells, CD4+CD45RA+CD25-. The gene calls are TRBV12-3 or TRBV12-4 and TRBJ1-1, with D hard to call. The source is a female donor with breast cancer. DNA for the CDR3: TGTGCCAGCAGTTCCGAGACGGGGAACACTGAAGCTTTCTTT. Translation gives CASSSETGNTEAFF.